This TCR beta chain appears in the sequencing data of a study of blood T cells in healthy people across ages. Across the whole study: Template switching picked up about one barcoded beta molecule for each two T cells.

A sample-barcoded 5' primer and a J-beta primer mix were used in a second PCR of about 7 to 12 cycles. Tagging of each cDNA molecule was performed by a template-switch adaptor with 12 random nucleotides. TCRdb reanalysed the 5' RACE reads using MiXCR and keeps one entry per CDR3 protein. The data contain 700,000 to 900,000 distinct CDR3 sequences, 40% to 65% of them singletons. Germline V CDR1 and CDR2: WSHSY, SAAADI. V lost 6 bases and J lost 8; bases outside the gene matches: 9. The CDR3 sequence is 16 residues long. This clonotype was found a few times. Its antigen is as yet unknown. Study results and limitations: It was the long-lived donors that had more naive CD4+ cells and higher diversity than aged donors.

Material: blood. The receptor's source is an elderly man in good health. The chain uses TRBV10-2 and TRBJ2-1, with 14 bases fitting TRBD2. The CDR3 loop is CASSPRTSGRSDEQFF. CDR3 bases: TGCGCCAGCAGCCCTCGGACTAGCGGGAGGTCCGATGAGCAGTTCTTC.